One T cell receptor beta chain is described in this entry. Its matching antigen is unknown. The data belong to a study of OX40 agonist ivuxolimab in advanced cancers. Study information: Administration of intravenous ivuxolimab to patients occurred every 2 weeks at 0.01 to 10 mg/kg. Findings and limits, study-wide: Some nonresponders also had low normalized T-cell clonal expansion. Expanded clones tended on average to be more numerous among CD8+ T cells than CD4+.

Germline V gives CDR1 SGHAT, CDR2 FQNNGV. The V and J ends lost 5 bases and 6 bases, in that order; junction bases with no gene match: 6. The CDR3 runs to 14 residues. The assay was immunoSEQ multiplex PCR, and TCRdb's table has in-frame clones only and misses some. The sample gives tens of thousands of clones, about three quarters of which show up once; approximately 14% is in the top ten. The chain is built from TRBV11-2 and TRBJ2-3, with 9 bases aligning to TRBD1. The input for sequencing was CD4+ or CD8+ T cells sorted from blood, taken in a trial of the OX40 agonist ivuxolimab. This sequence originates from an adult with an advanced solid tumor such as melanoma, head and neck, liver or kidney cancer. This CDR3 reads CASSPTGGSDTQYF. CDR3 bases: TGTGCCAGCAGCCCTACAGGGGGCTCGGATACGCAGTATTTT. Looking up the rest from reference TRBV11-2 and TRBJ2-3 gives the full variable domain: EAGVAQSPRYKIIEKRQSVAFWCNPISGHATLYWYQQILGQGPKLLIQFQNNGVVDDSQLPKDRFSAERLKGVDSTLKIQPAKLEDSAVYLCASSPTGGSDTQYFGPGTRLTVL.